One sample yielded the 10 T cell receptor beta chains listed below, sequenced in a study of blood T cell repertoires in COVID-19. Produced via immunoSEQ multiplex PCR; TCRdb's table is partial and in-frame only. The sample has roughly 38,000 clones, about 85% seen once. The specimen was peripheral blood. The receptors derive from a man aged 45-60 years in a cohort sampled during active COVID-19.

The chain combines TRBV18 with TRBJ2-5; no firm D call. Germline V gene sequence: CDR1 KGHSH, CDR2 LQKENI. The CDR3 is 14 amino acids. V dropped 0 bases and J dropped 5 bases, with 10 bases sitting between them. The CDR3 DNA reads as TGTGCCAGCTCACCACCCCAGGTTCGGGAGACCCAGTACTTC. Amino acid sequence: CASSPPQVRETQYF.

V gene TRBV13 combines with J gene TRBJ1-6; weak D call: TRBD1 (5 bases). The germline CDR1 and CDR2 sequences are PRHDT and FYEKMQ (reference sequence). The CDR3 sequence is 15 residues long. Trimming removed 4 bases at V and 7 bases at J, with 14 bases between. CDR3 coding DNA: TGTGCCAGCAGCTCGACGACAGAGAGAAATTCACCCCTCCACTTT. It translates to CASSSTTERNSPLHF.

The chain combines TRBV9 with TRBJ2-3, with no clear D. Trimming left V 4 bases short and J 6 bases short, with 15 bases between. This CDR3 contains 14 residues. Germline V CDR1 and CDR2: SGDLS, YYNGEE. The CDR3 sequence is CASSISLRSDTQYF. The DNA of the CDR3 is TGTGCCAGCAGCATTTCCCTCAGGTCGGATACGCAGTATTTT.

This rearrangement joins TRBV27 to TRBJ2-7, with a possible D match to TRBD2 (5 bases). CDR1 and CDR2 (germline): MNHEY, SMNVEV (reference sequence). The CDR3 loop spans 13 amino acids. V lost 6 bases, J lost 0 bases, and 9 bases lay in between. The CDR3 DNA follows: TGTGCCAGCAGGACGGACTCCTCCTACGAGCAGTACTTC. It is translated as CASRTDSSYEQYF.

In its sample, this clone was seen a few times. CDR3 in DNA: TGTGCCAGCAGCTCCCAGGGCCTATATGGCTACACCTTC. This translates into CASSSQGLYGYTF. V gene TRBV5-6 combines with J gene TRBJ1-2, with D tentatively TRBD1 (5 bases). This CDR3 has 13 amino acids. From germline, CDR1 is SGHDT and CDR2 YYEEEE. V was cut by 3 bases and J by 5 bases, with 11 bases left in between.

The chain carries TRBV7-6 and TRBJ1-5; D uncertain. Per the germline V gene, CDR1 is SGHVS and CDR2 is FNYEAQ. This CDR3 has 15 amino acids. Trimming cost V 2 bases and J 4 bases, with 12 bases left between them. In nucleotides, the CDR3 is TGTGCCAGCAGCTTACAAGCGGGCCGAAATCAGCCCCAGCATTTT. This translates into CASSLQAGRNQPQHF.

The chain carries TRBV5-4 and TRBJ2-5; no definite D call. V lost 0 bases and J 1 base, leaving 4 bases between the germline ends. This CDR3 is built from 13 residues. The germline V gene encodes CDR1 SGHNT and CDR2 YYREEE (reference sequence). The CDR3 region is CASSLDSQETQYF. DNA of the CDR3: TGTGCCAGCAGCTTGGACAGCCAAGAGACCCAGTACTTC.

The CDR3 reads CASSEVGGAGNTGELFF. The CDR3 region has the DNA TGTGCCAGCAGTGAGGTTGGGGGGGCCGGGAACACCGGGGAGCTGTTTTTT. The chain has TRBV2 and TRBJ2-2; TRBD2 might be the D (7 bases). Germline V CDR1 and CDR2: SNHLY, FYNNEI. The CDR3 totals 17 residues. V lost 3 bases and J lost 1, with 15 bases in between.

The rearrangement uses TRBV7-6 and TRBJ2-6; the match to TRBD1 covers 8 bases. Germline V gene data show CDR1 as SGHVS and CDR2 as FNYEAQ. With 2 bases clipped from V and 1 base from J, the junction kept 19 bases outside the gene matches. This CDR3 contains 22 residues. The CDR3 region is CASSLYRFDRGGTKSGANVLTF. The CDR3 DNA follows: TGTGCCAGCAGCTTATATAGGTTTGACAGGGGAGGCACTAAGTCTGGGGCCAACGTCCTGACTTTC.

This chain connects TRBV9 to TRBJ2-2; a possible D gene is TRBD2 (6 bases). Per germline, CDR1 SGDLS and CDR2 YYNGEE. The CDR3 contains 15 residues. The ends were cut back, 0 bases at V and 3 bases at J, with 9 bases in the middle. The CDR3 protein is CASSVAGEDTGELFF. CDR3 DNA: TGTGCCAGCAGCGTAGCGGGAGAGGACACCGGGGAGCTGTTTTTT.